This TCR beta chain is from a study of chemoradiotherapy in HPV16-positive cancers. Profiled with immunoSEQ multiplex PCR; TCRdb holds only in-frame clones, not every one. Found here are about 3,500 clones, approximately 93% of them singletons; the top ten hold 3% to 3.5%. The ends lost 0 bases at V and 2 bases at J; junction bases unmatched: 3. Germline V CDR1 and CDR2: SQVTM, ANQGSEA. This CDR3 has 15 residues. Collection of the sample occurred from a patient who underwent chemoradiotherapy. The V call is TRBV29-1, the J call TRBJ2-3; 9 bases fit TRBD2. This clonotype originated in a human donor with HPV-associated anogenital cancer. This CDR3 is CSVEEAGGSTDTQYF. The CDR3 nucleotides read TGCAGCGTTGAAGAAGCGGGGGGCTCCACAGATACGCAGTATTTT.